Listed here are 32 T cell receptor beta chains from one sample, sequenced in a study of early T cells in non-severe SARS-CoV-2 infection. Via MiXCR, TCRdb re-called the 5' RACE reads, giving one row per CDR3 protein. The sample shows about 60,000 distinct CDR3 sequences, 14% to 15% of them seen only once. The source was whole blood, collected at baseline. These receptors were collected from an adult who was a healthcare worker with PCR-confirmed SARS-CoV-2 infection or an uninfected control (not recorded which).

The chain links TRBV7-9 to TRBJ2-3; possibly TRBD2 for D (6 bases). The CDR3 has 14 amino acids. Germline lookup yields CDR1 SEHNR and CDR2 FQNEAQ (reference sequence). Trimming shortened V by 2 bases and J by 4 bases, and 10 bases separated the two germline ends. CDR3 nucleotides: TGTGCCAGCAGCTTAACCGGGAGTGCAGATACGCAGTATTTT. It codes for CASSLTGSADTQYF.

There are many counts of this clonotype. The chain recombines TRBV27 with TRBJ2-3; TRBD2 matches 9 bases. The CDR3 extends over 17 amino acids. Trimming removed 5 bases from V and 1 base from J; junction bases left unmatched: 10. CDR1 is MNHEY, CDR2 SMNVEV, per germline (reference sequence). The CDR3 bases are TGTGCCAGCAGTCATCCCAGAGCGGGGGGTGGCACAGATACGCAGTATTTT. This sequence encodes CASSHPRAGGGTDTQYF.

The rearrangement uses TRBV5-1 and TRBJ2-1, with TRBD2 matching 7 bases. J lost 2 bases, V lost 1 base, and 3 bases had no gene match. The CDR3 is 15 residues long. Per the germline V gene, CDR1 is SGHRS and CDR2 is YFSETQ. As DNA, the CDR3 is TGCGCCAGCAGCTTGACTAGCGCAACCTACAATGAGCAGTTCTTC. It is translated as CASSLTSATYNEQFF.

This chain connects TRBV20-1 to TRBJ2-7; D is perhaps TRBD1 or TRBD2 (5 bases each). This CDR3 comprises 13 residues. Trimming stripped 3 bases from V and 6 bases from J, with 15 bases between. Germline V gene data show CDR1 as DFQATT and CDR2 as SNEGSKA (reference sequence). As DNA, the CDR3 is TGCAGTGCTAGGAAGGGACCTTCGGGCGAGCAGTACTTC. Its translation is CSARKGPSGEQYF.

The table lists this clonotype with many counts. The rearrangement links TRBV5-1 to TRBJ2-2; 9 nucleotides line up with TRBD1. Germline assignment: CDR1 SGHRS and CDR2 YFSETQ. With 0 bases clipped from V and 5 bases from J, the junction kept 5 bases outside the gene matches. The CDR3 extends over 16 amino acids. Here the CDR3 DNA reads TGCGCCAGCAGCTTGGCCGGGACAGGGCGGACCGGGGAGCTGTTTTTT. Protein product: CASSLAGTGRTGELFF. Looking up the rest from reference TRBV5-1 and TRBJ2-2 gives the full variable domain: KAGVTQTPRYLIKTRGQQVTLSCSPISGHRSVSWYQQTPGQGLQFLFEYFSETQRNKGNFPGRFSGRQFSNSRSEMNVSTLELGDSALYLCASSLAGTGRTGELFFGEGSRLTVL.

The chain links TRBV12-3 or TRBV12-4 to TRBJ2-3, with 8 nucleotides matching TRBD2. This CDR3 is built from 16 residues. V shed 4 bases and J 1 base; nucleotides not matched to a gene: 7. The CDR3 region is CASSSLGRGGTDTQYF. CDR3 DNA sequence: TGTGCCAGCAGTTCTCTTGGGCGGGGGGGCACAGATACGCAGTATTTT.

The CDR3 DNA follows: TGTGCCATCAGTGATAACAGGGAGTATGGCTACACCTTC. Translated, it gives CAISDNREYGYTF. V gene TRBV10-3 combines with J gene TRBJ1-2; tentatively, D is TRBD1 (6 bases). Germline V CDR1 and CDR2: ENHRY, SYGVKD. This CDR3 has 13 amino acids. V lost 3 bases and J lost 5, with 10 bases in between.

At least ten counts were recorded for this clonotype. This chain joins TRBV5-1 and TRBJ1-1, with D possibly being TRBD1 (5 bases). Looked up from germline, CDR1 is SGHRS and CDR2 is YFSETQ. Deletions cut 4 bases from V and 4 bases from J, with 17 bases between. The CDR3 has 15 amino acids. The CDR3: CASSLSGDQVTEAFF. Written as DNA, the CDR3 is TGCGCCAGCAGCCTTTCCGGGGACCAAGTCACTGAAGCTTTCTTT. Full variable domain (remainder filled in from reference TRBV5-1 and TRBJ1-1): KAGVTQTPRYLIKTRGQQVTLSCSPISGHRSVSWYQQTPGQGLQFLFEYFSETQRNKGNFPGRFSGRQFSNSRSEMNVSTLELGDSALYLCASSLSGDQVTEAFFGQGTRLTVV.

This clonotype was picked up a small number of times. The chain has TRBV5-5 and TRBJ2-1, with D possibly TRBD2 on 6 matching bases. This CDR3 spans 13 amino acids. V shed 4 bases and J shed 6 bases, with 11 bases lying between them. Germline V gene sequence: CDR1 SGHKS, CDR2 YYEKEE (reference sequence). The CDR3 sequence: CASSPTRPNEQFF. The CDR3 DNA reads TGTGCCAGCAGCCCGACTAGGCCCAATGAGCAGTTCTTC. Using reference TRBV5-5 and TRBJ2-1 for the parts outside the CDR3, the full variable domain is DAGVTQSPTHLIKTRGQQVTLRCSPISGHKSVSWYQQVLGQGPQFIFQYYEKEERGRGNFPDRFSARQFPNYSSELNVNALLLGDSALYLCASSPTRPNEQFFGPGTRLTVL.

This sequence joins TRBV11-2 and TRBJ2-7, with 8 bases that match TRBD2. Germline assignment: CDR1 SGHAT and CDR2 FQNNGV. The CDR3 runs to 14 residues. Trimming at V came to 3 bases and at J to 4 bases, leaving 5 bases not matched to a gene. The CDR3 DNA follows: TGTGCCAGCAGCTTTGCGGGAGGAGAATACGAGCAGTACTTC. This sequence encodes CASSFAGGEYEQYF.

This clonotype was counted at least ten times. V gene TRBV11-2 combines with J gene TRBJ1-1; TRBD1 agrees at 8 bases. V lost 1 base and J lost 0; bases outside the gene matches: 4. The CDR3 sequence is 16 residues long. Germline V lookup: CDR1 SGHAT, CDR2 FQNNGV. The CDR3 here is CASSLVLDRVNTEAFF. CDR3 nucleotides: TGTGCCAGCAGCTTAGTCCTGGACAGGGTGAACACTGAAGCTTTCTTT.

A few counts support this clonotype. CDR3 sequence: CASIIGGSFIIRSYEQYF. In DNA form, the CDR3 reads TGTGCCAGCATCATCGGGGGGAGCTTCATAATAAGATCCTACGAGCAGTACTTC. The chain links TRBV27 to TRBJ2-7, with 7 positions matching TRBD2. Germline CDR1 is MNHEY and CDR2 is SMNVEV (reference sequence). Trimming removed 7 bases from V and 1 base from J; junction bases left unmatched: 19. This CDR3 is 18 amino acids long.

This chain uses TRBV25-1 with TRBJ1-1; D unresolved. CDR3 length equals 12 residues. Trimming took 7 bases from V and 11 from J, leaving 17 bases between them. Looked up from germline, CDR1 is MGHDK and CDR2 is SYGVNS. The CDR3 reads CASTSPDRGAFF. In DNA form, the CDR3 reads TGTGCCAGCACTTCCCCCGACCGAGGGGCTTTCTTT.

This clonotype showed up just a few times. The CDR3: CSARGYTF. The CDR3 region has the DNA TGCAGTGCTAGGGGCTACACCTTC. The J gene is TRBJ1-2, the V gene TRBV20-1; no clear D gene. V was clipped by 3 bases and J by 8 bases, with 1 base between them. The germline V gene has CDR1 DFQATT and CDR2 SNEGSKA (reference sequence). This CDR3 region has 8 residues.

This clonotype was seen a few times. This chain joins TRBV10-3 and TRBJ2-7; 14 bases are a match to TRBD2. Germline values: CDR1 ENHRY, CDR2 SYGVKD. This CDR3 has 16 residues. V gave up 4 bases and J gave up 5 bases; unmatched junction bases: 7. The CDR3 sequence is CAISAGLAGGYDEQYF. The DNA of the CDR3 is TGTGCCATCAGTGCAGGACTAGCGGGAGGATACGACGAGCAGTACTTC.

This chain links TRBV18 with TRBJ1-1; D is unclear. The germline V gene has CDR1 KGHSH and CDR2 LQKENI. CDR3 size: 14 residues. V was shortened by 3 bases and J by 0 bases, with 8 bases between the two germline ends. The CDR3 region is CASSPAILNTEAFF. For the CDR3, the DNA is TGTGCCAGCTCACCGGCGATATTGAACACTGAAGCTTTCTTT.

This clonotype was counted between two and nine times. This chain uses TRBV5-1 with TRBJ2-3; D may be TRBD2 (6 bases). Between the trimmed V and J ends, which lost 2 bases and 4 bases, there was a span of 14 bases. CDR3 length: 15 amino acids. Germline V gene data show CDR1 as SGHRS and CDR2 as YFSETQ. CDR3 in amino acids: CASSLGGTSSDTQYF. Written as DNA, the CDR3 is TGCGCCAGCAGCTTAGGCGGGACCTCCTCAGATACGCAGTATTTT.

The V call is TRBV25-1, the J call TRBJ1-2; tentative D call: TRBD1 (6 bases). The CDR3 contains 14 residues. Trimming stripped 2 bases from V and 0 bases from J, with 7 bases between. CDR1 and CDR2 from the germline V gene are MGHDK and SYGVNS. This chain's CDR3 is CASSEQGPNYGYTF. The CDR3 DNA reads TGTGCCAGCAGTGAACAGGGGCCTAACTATGGCTACACCTTC.

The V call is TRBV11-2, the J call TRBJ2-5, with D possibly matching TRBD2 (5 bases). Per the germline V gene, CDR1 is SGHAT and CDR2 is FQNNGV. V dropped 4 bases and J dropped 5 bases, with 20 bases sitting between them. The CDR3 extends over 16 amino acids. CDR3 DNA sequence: TGTGCCAGCAGCTACCACACACGGAGGAATTCGGAGACCCAGTACTTC. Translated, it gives CASSYHTRRNSETQYF.

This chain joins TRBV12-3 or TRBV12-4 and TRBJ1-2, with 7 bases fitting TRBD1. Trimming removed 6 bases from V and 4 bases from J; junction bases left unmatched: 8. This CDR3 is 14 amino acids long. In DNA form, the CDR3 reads TGTGCCAGCAGCGGACAGGCTAGGAGCTATGGCTACACCTTC. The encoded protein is CASSGQARSYGYTF.

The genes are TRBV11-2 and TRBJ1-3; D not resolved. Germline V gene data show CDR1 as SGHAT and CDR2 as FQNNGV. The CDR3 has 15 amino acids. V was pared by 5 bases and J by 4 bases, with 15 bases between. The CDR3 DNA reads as TGTGCCAGCAGCACAGTCGGGATCTCAGGAAACACCATATATTTT. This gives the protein CASSTVGISGNTIYF.

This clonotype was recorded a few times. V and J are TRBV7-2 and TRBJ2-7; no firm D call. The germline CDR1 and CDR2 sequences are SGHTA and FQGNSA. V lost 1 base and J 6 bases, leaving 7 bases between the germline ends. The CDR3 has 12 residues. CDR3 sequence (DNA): TGTGCCAGCAGCTTAGTCCCGTCCGAGCAGTACTTC. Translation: CASSLVPSEQYF.

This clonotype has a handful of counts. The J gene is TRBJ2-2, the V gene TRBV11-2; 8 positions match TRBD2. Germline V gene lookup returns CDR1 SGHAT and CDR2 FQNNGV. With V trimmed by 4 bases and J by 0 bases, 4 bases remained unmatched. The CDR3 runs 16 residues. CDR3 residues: CASSWGSGANTGELFF. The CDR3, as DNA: TGTGCCAGCAGCTGGGGTAGCGGGGCGAACACCGGGGAGCTGTTTTTT.

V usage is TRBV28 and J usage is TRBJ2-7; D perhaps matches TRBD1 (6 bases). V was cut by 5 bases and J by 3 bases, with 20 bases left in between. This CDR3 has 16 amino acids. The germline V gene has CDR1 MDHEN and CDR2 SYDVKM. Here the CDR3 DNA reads TGTGCCAGCAGTCTCACCAACCGGGACATCTACTACGAGCAGTACTTC. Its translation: CASSLTNRDIYYEQYF.

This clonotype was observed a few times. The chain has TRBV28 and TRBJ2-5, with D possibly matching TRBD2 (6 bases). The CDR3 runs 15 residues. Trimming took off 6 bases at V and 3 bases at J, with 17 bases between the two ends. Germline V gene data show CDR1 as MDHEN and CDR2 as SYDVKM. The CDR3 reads CASSFLGREEETQYF. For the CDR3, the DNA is TGTGCCAGCAGCTTTTTGGGGCGGGAAGAAGAGACCCAGTACTTC.

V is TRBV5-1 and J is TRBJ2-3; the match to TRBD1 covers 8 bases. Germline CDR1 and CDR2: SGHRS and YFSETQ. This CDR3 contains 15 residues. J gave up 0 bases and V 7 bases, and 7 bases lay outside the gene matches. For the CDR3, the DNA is TGCGCCAGCTGTCTTGGACAGGGTAGCACAGATACGCAGTATTTT. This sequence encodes CASCLGQGSTDTQYF.

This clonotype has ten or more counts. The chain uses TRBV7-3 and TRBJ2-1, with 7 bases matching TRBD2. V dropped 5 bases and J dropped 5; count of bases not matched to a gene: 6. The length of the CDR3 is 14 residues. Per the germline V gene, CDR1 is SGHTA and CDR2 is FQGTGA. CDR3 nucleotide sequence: TGTGCCAGCAGCCCCCCGGGAGGCCACAATGAGCAGTTCTTC. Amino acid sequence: CASSPPGGHNEQFF.

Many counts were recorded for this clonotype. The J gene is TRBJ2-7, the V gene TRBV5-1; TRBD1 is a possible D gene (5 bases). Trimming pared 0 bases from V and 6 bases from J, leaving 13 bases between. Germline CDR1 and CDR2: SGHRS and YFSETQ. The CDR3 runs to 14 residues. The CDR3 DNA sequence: TGCGCCAGCAGCTTGGAGGGGTTATATTCCGAGCAGTACTTC. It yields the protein CASSLEGLYSEQYF. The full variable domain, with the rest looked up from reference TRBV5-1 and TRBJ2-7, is KAGVTQTPRYLIKTRGQQVTLSCSPISGHRSVSWYQQTPGQGLQFLFEYFSETQRNKGNFPGRFSGRQFSNSRSEMNVSTLELGDSALYLCASSLEGLYSEQYFGPGTRLTVT.

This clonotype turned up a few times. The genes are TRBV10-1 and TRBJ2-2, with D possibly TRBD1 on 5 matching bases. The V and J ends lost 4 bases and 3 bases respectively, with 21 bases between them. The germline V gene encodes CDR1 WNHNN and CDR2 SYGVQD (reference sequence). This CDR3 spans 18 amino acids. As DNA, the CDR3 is TGCGCCAGCAGTGGACCTCTGGACATCCTACAGGACACCGGGGAGCTGTTTTTT. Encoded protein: CASSGPLDILQDTGELFF.

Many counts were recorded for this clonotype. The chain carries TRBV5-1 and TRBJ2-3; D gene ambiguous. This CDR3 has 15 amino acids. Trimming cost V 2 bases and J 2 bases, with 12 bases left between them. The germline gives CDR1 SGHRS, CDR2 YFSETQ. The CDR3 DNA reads TGCGCCAGCAGCTTCGCCAGAATTGCCACAGATACGCAGTATTTT. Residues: CASSFARIATDTQYF.

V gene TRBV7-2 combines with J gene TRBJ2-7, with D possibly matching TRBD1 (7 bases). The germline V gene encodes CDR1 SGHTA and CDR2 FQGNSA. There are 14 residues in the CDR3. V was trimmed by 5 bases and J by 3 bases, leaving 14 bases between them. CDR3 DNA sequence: TGTGCCAGCAGCGTCCACAGGGGAGGCTACGAGCAGTACTTC. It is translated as CASSVHRGGYEQYF.

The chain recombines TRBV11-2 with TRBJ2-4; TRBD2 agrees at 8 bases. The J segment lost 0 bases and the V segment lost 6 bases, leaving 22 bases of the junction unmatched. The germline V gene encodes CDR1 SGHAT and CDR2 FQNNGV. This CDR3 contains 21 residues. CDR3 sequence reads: CASRSLPTGLANLLAKNIQYF. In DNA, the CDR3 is TGTGCCAGCAGAAGCTTACCCACCGGACTAGCAAATCTCCTAGCCAAAAACATTCAGTACTTC.